This passage covers 5 T cell receptor beta chains from one sample sequenced in a study of CD8 T cells in ankylosing spondylitis. Overall study results and limits: A TCR beta motif of eight highly homologous variants appeared characteristic of ankylosing spondylitis blood.

Their antigens remain unidentified. TCRdb reanalysed the 5' RACE reads using MiXCR and keeps one entry per CDR3 protein. This sample has about 700,000 distinct CDR3 sequences; around 19% occur once, and the top ten carry 19%. The sequenced sample consisted of blood, either unsorted or a sorted T cell fraction (not recorded which). These receptors were taken from a male donor with ankylosing spondylitis.

The J gene is TRBJ2-5, the V gene TRBV7-9; D not resolved. This CDR3 region has 14 residues. In germline, CDR1 is SEHNR, CDR2 FQNEAQ (reference sequence). V shed 5 bases and J shed 7 bases, with 17 bases lying between them. The CDR3 region is CASSLASVLWTQYF. The CDR3 nucleotides read TGTGCCAGCAGCCTCGCCTCCGTGTTGTGGACCCAGTACTTC.

This clonotype was detected only a few times. This chain joins TRBV7-8 and TRBJ2-5; 10 bases are a match to TRBD1. CDR3 length equals 18 residues. Trimming at V came to 1 base and at J to 2 bases, leaving 10 bases not matched to a gene. The germline V gene has CDR1 SGHVS and CDR2 FQNEAQ. This chain's CDR3 is CASSLVPPGQGTQETQYF. DNA of the CDR3: TGTGCCAGCAGCTTAGTACCCCCGGGACAGGGGACTCAAGAGACCCAGTACTTC.

The chain employs TRBV11-2 and TRBJ2-1; D possibly corresponds to TRBD2 (5 bases). The CDR3 loop spans 15 amino acids. The germline V gene encodes CDR1 SGHAT and CDR2 FQNNGV. Trimming took 4 bases from V and 5 from J, leaving 15 bases between them. CDR3 residues: CASSSDEGSNNEQFF. The DNA of the CDR3 is TGTGCCAGCAGCTCCGATGAAGGGAGCAACAATGAGCAGTTCTTC.

The V gene is TRBV27, the J gene TRBJ2-3, with 11 bases matching TRBD1. The germline V gene encodes CDR1 MNHEY and CDR2 SMNVEV (reference sequence). This CDR3 is built from 15 residues. The ends lost 6 bases at V and 4 bases at J; junction bases unmatched: 6. CDR3 nucleotide sequence: TGTGCCAGCAGGATGGACAGGGGGCGCCCAGATACGCAGTATTTT. Translating it yields CASRMDRGRPDTQYF.

The chain recombines TRBV28 with TRBJ2-7; 9 nucleotides match TRBD2. CDR1 MDHEN and CDR2 SYDVKM come from the germline V gene. This CDR3 spans 18 amino acids. V lost 6 bases, J lost 0 bases, and 15 bases stayed unmatched. CDR3 sequence reads: CASRSFDLSGGSSYEQYF. CDR3 DNA sequence: TGTGCCAGCAGGAGTTTCGATCTTAGCGGGGGAAGCTCCTACGAGCAGTACTTC.